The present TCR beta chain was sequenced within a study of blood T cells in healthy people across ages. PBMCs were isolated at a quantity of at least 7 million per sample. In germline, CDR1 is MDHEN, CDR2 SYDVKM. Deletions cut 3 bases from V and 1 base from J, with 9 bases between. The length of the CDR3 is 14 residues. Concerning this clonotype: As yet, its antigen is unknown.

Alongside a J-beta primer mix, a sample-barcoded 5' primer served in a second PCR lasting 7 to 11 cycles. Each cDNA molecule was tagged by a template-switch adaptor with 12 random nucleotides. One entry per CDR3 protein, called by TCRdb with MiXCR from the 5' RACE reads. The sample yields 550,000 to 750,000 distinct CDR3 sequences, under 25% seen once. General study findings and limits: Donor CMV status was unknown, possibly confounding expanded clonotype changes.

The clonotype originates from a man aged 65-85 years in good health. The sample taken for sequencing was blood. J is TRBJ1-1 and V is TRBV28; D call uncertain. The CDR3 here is CASSFYEGNTEAFF. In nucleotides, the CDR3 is TGTGCCAGCAGTTTTTACGAGGGGAACACTGAAGCTTTCTTT.